The 4 T cell receptor beta chains below all came from one sample that was sequenced in a study of blood T cells in healthy people across ages. A sample-barcoded 5' primer and a J-beta primer mix were used in a second PCR of about 7 to 12 cycles. One entry per CDR3 protein, called by TCRdb with MiXCR from the 5' RACE reads. Of about a million distinct CDR3 sequences in the sample, 51% are singletons; the top ten hold over 20%. The sample was blood. These receptors were collected from a woman aged 60-75 years in good health.

The V and J genes are TRBV27 and TRBJ2-3; the match to TRBD2 covers 9 bases. Germline V gene lookup returns CDR1 MNHEY and CDR2 SMNVEV (reference sequence). V gave up 5 bases and J gave up 0 bases; unmatched junction bases: 6. The CDR3 runs to 16 residues. CDR3 DNA sequence: TGTGCCAGCAGTCAAAGCGGGAGGTTAAGCACAGATACGCAGTATTTT. As protein: CASSQSGRLSTDTQYF.

The chain recombines TRBV4-1 with TRBJ2-5; 11 nucleotides align to TRBD2. CDR3 length: 16 amino acids. CDR1 is MGHRA and CDR2 is YSYEKL in the germline V gene. With V trimmed by 1 base and J by 11 bases, 12 bases remained unmatched. CDR3 residues: CASSQGTGTSGGRQYF. CDR3 sequence (DNA): TGCGCCAGCAGCCAAGGGACCGGGACTAGCGGTGGAAGGCAGTACTTC.

This clonotype appeared a few times. The CDR3 DNA follows: TGTGCCAGCAGCTTAGTGGGTAAGGTGGAGCAGTTCTTC. It yields the protein CASSLVGKVEQFF. The rearrangement links TRBV7-9 to TRBJ2-1; D ambiguous. The CDR3 runs 13 residues. Trimming left V 1 base short and J 10 bases short, with 11 bases between. Germline V gene sequence: CDR1 SEHNR, CDR2 FQNEAQ (reference sequence). Looking up the rest from reference TRBV7-9 and TRBJ2-1 gives the full variable domain: DTGVSQNPRHKITKRGQNVTFRCDPISEHNRLYWYRQTLGQGPEFLTYFQNEAQLEKSRLLSDRFSAERPKGSFSTLEIQRTEQGDSAMYLCASSLVGKVEQFFGPGTRLTVL.

The genes are TRBV29-1 and TRBJ2-3; D uncertain. Germline values: CDR1 SQVTM, CDR2 ANQGSEA. The CDR3 runs to 12 residues. V lost 0 bases and J lost 5, with 6 bases in between. The chain's CDR3 is CSVEEGIDTQYF. As DNA, the CDR3 is TGCAGCGTTGAAGAAGGGATAGATACGCAGTATTTT.